The rows below give T cell receptor beta chains drawn from one sample of a study of control samples from healthy donors and cancer patients. Profiling relied on immunoSEQ multiplex PCR, and the TCRdb table lists in-frame clones only, not all of them. The table includes around 110,000 clones, nearly 95% detected once. The sequenced sample was blood. These receptors came from a man aged 30-40 years in good health. CDR3s include the opening cysteine and the closing phenylalanine or tryptophan. D genes are given only for firm matches. Clone sizes are given selectively: once, few, many, or a class where the clone is expanded.

J gene | V gene | D gene | clone size | CDR3 protein | CDR3 DNA
TRBJ1-5 | TRBV7-2 | - | once | CASSLIPYSNQPQHF | TGTGCCAGCAGCTTAATCCCCTATAGCAATCAGCCCCAGCATTTT
TRBJ2-3 | TRBV5-8 | TRBD1 | - | CASSLRLKTGGTDTQYF | TGTGCCAGCAGCCTGAGGCTCAAGACAGGGGGGACAGATACGCAGTATTTT
TRBJ1-2 | TRBV5-4 | TRBD1 | - | CASSQTGAFYGYTF | TGTGCCAGCAGCCAGACAGGGGCTTTTTATGGCTACACCTTC
TRBJ2-1 | TRBV4-2 | TRBD2 | - | CASSPIAGGPGEQFF | TGTGCCAGCAGCCCTATAGCGGGGGGGCCGGGTGAGCAGTTCTTC
TRBJ1-6 | TRBV28 | TRBD1 | - | CASSSQEGGTGNSPLHF | TGTGCCAGCAGCTCCCAGGAAGGAGGGACAGGGAATTCACCCCTCCACTTT
TRBJ2-5 | TRBV4-1 | - | once | CASSQDSRATGETQYF | TGCGCCAGCAGCCAAGACAGCCGGGCCACCGGGGAGACCCAGTACTTC
TRBJ1-5 | TRBV19 | - | - | CASSIGGDSNQPQHF | TGTGCCAGTAGTATCGGGGGCGACAGCAATCAGCCCCAGCATTTT
TRBJ1-1 | TRBV19 | - | few | CASSMSSNTEAFF | TGTGCCAGTAGTATGTCCAGTAACACTGAAGCTTTCTTT
TRBJ2-6 | TRBV30 | - | once | CAWSGEFSGANVLTF | TGTGCCTGGAGTGGTGAGTTCTCTGGGGCCAACGTCCTGACTTTC
TRBJ2-3 | TRBV9 | - | - | CASSATGTTDTQYF | TGTGCCAGCAGCGCGACAGGGACTACAGATACGCAGTATTTT
TRBJ2-5 | TRBV5-4 | - | - | CASSSGGGLQETQYF | TGTGCCAGCAGCTCGGGTGGGGGCCTCCAAGAGACCCAGTACTTC
TRBJ2-1 | TRBV9 | TRBD2 | - | CASSPRLAGLTYNEQFF | TGTGCCAGCAGCCCCCGACTAGCGGGGCTGACCTACAATGAGCAGTTCTTC
TRBJ1-1 | TRBV19 | TRBD1 | - | CASSVDRGRRDTEAFF | TGTGCCAGTAGTGTGGACAGGGGGCGCCGAGACACTGAAGCTTTCTTT
TRBJ1-1 | TRBV20-1 | - | - | CSASQGQEAFF | TGCAGTGCTAGTCAGGGGCAGGAAGCTTTCTTT
TRBJ2-5 | TRBV30 | TRBD2 | - | CAWRLSAGGETQYF | TGTGCCTGGAGGCTTTCAGCGGGGGGAGAGACCCAGTACTTC
TRBJ2-1 | TRBV3-1/TRBV3-2 | - | - | CASSHFPPASSYNEQFF | TGTGCCAGCAGCCACTTCCCCCCCGCGAGCTCCTACAATGAGCAGTTCTTC
TRBJ1-2 | TRBV7-9 | - | - | CASSLVGPYGYTF | TGTGCCAGCAGCTTAGTCGGGCCCTATGGCTACACCTTC
TRBJ2-2 | TRBV18 | - | - | CASSPFMMMEGELFF | TGTGCCAGCTCACCCTTTATGATGATGGAGGGGGAGCTGTTTTTT
TRBJ1-3 | TRBV6-2/TRBV6-3 | - | once | CASSPPPGNTIYF | TGTGCCAGCAGCCCGCCACCTGGAAACACCATATATTTT
TRBJ1-1 | TRBV19 | - | once | CASSIRRGFTEAFF | TGTGCCAGTAGTATACGCAGGGGCTTCACTGAAGCTTTCTTT
TRBJ1-1 | TRBV18 | TRBD1 | - | CASSPPGQGFTEAFF | TGTGCCAGCTCACCACCGGGACAGGGGTTTACTGAAGCTTTCTTT
TRBJ2-5 | TRBV11-3 | - | - | CASSLDHGQTQYF | TGTGCCAGCAGCTTAGATCACGGTCAGACCCAGTACTTC
TRBJ1-1 | TRBV19 | - | - | CASSYRGLNTEAFF | TGTGCCAGTAGTTACCGGGGGCTAAACACTGAAGCTTTCTTT
TRBJ1-2 | TRBV28 | TRBD1 | - | CASRKTGKDGYTF | TGTGCCAGCAGAAAGACAGGGAAGGATGGCTACACCTTC
TRBJ2-3 | TRBV24-1 | - | - | CATSDFTSGGEDTQYF | TGTGCCACCAGTGATTTTACTTCAGGGGGGGAAGATACGCAGTATTTT
TRBJ1-2 | TRBV5-6 | - | once | CASSLFGQDNYGYTF | TGTGCCAGCAGCTTGTTCGGTCAAGATAACTATGGCTACACCTTC
TRBJ1-6 | TRBV27 | - | - | CASSSGHYKGSPLHF | TGTGCCAGCAGTTCGGGACACTACAAGGGATCACCCCTCCACTTT
TRBJ1-5 | TRBV19 | TRBD1 | once | CASSAGLQGVFNQPQHF | TGTGCCAGTAGTGCGGGACTACAGGGGGTTTTTAATCAGCCCCAGCATTTT
TRBJ1-1 | TRBV5-5 | - | - | CASSFQNTEAFF | TGTGCCAGCAGCTTCCAGAACACTGAAGCTTTCTTT
TRBJ1-3 | TRBV5-1 | - | - | CASSLEPMGDGNTIYF | TGCGCCAGCAGCTTGGAGCCCATGGGCGATGGAAACACCATATATTTT
TRBJ2-1 | TRBV19 | - | - | CASSLSPQNNEQFF | TGTGCCAGTAGCCTTTCTCCCCAGAACAATGAGCAGTTCTTC
TRBJ1-2 | TRBV5-1 | - | - | CASSLEGPYTF | TGCGCCAGCAGCTTGGAAGGACCTTACACCTTC
TRBJ1-5 | TRBV21-1 | - | - | CAIITPGEGDNQPQHF | TGTGCCATTATCACACCCGGGGAGGGCGATAATCAGCCCCAGCATTTT
TRBJ1-3 | TRBV9 | TRBD1 | - | CASSTLGQGANTIYF | TGTGCCAGCAGCACCCTAGGACAGGGGGCTAACACCATATATTTT
TRBJ2-3 | TRBV2 | - | - | CASSEVTGDTQYF | TGTGCCAGCAGTGAGGTGACTGGAGATACGCAGTATTTT
TRBJ2-1 | TRBV27 | - | - | CASSQGSYNEQFF | TGTGCCAGCTCGCAGGGCTCCTACAATGAGCAGTTCTTC
TRBJ2-1 | TRBV5-1 | - | - | CASSLRTSYNEQFF | TGCGCCAGCAGCTTGCGGACCTCCTACAATGAGCAGTTCTTC
TRBJ2-5 | TRBV11-2 | - | - | CASSLEGWYQETQYF | TGTGCCAGCAGCTTAGAAGGGTGGTACCAAGAGACCCAGTACTTC
TRBJ2-7 | TRBV24-1 | - | - | CAAGGGDTYEQYF | TGTGCCGCTGGAGGGGGCGACACCTACGAGCAGTACTTC
TRBJ1-1 | TRBV9 | - | - | CASSVGVSSGTEAFF | TGTGCCAGCAGCGTAGGTGTATCATCGGGGACTGAAGCTTTCTTT
TRBJ1-5 | TRBV24-1 | - | - | CATSDSGQPQHF | TGTGCCACCAGTGACTCTGGTCAGCCCCAGCATTTT
TRBJ2-2 | TRBV7-2 | TRBD2 | - | CASSLEVAGGLNTGELFF | TGTGCCAGCAGCTTAGAAGTAGCGGGGGGCTTGAACACCGGGGAGCTGTTTTTT
TRBJ1-1 | TRBV20-1 | TRBD1 | - | CSVQGDTEAFF | TGCAGCGTTCAGGGGGACACTGAAGCTTTCTTT
TRBJ2-7 | TRBV11-2 | TRBD1 | - | CASSLEGQGISYEQYF | TGTGCCAGCAGCTTAGAGGGACAGGGAATTTCCTACGAGCAGTACTTC
TRBJ1-2 | TRBV4-2 | - | - | CASSQDLRSGYTF | TGTGCCAGCAGCCAAGATCTACGGAGTGGCTACACCTTC
TRBJ1-6 | TRBV27 | - | - | CATNRVAAYNSPLHF | TGTGCCACCAATAGGGTGGCAGCCTATAATTCACCCCTCCACTTT
TRBJ2-5 | TRBV6-5 | TRBD1 | - | CASSRPDREGTQYF | TGTGCCAGCAGCCGACCCGACAGGGAAGGGACCCAGTACTTC
TRBJ1-6 | TRBV6-1 | - | - | CASSEIPRGRGSPLHF | TGTGCCAGCAGTGAAATCCCGCGGGGCAGGGGCTCACCCCTCCACTTT
TRBJ2-3 | TRBV9 | - | - | CASSLQESTDTQYF | TGTGCCAGCAGCCTACAGGAAAGCACAGATACGCAGTATTTT
TRBJ2-1 | TRBV5-1 | - | - | CASSLWGDSLYNEQFF | TGCGCCAGCAGCTTGTGGGGGGACAGCCTCTACAATGAGCAGTTCTTC
TRBJ1-2 | TRBV20-1 | - | - | CSAKLSDGYTF | TGCAGTGCTAAGCTATCCGATGGCTACACCTTC